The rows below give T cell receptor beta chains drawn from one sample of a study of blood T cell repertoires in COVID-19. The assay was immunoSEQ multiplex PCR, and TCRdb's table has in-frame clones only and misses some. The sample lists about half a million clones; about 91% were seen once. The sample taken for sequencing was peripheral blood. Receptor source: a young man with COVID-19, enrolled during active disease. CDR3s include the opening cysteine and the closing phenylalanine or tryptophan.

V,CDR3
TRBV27,CASSPGGRAYEQYF
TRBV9,CASSVAQAGETQYF
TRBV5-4,CASSFFPPDSEQYF
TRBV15,CATSRDLTSGGNEQFF
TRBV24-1,CATSDSRGANTEAFF
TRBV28,CASSLGTSGKAEQFF
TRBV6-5,CASSRDRVGEQFF
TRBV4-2,CASSQVYKGTANEQFF
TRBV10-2,CASSRGQGFPYEQYF
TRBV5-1,CASSIDSPYEQYF
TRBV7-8,CASSPPGGSYEQYF
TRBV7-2,CASSRSSGGVYNEQFF
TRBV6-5,CASTGGSYEQYF
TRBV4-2,CASSQEGDRGPNRDF
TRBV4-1,CASRLLTSGTGELFF
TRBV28,CASSSSGTPTYNEQFF
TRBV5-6,CASSLIQGSGANVLTF
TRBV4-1,CASSQGGGYIYNEQFF
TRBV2,CASSDRLAGRYNEQFF
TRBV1,CTSKLAGGRETQYF
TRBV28,CASERGGQADTQYF
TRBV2,CASSDPRGPVNTEAFF
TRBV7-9,CASSPMAGGSNEQFF
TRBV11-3,CASSPWTGAEQYF
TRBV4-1,CASSQGWASGNTIYF
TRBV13,CASSAGLTNTEAFF
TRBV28,CASSSGTGGFEKLFF
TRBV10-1,CASSEWAGGRNEQFF
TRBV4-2,CASSQGTGAFGANVLTF
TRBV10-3,CAISQAGGTDTQYF
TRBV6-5,CASSQQVPGELFF
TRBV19,CASSIISGHNEQFF
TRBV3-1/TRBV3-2,CASSQGSVETQYF
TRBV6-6,CASRAKSSYEQYF
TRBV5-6,CASAGLAGTEETQYF
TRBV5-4,CASSLPPGQDTGELFF
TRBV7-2,CASSPGAGNYNEQFF
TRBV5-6,CASSQARGSSGANVLTF
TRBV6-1,CASSEEGGGASEQYF
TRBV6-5,CASMVDGGGEAFF
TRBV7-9,CASSSDRTVRAFF
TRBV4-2,CASSQDPSRRGETQYF
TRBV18,CASSPSGSNQPQHF
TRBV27,CASSFSRGRLSETQYF
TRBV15,CATSREGDRGKNEQFF
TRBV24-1,CATSAPGQGREETQYF
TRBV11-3,CASSTRDEQFF
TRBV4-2,CASSHNSGGAIGDTQYF
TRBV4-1,CASSRLWTGTTGELFF
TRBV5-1,CASSLAGVPEQYF
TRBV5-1,CASSHRVASYGYTF
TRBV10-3,CAISFSGVTDTQYF
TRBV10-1,CASSESSGGSGYTF